This paragraph reports one T cell receptor (beta chain). Its antigen is unknown. PCR amplification relied on 60 Vbeta primers (plus 13 Jbeta primers). The repertoire was sequenced with immunoSEQ multiplex PCR; TCRdb's copy has only in-frame clones and lacks some. The sample contains just over 200,000 clones, 82% of which appear only once. The data derive from a study of cytomegalovirus exposure and HLA in healthy donors. Overall study findings and caveats: Later genetic work tied a missense DCLRE1C variant to beta-chain V and J trimming. The likely origin of a cluster of highly shared sequence variants was a sequencing artifact.

There are 15 residues in the CDR3. The germline V gene encodes CDR1 SEHNR and CDR2 FQNEAQ (reference sequence). The germline V and J ends were trimmed by 5 bases and 7 bases, with 17 bases remaining between them. The clonotype originates from a woman aged 40 to 50 in good health and CMV-seronegative. J is TRBJ1-4 and V is TRBV7-9; maybe TRBD1 (5 bases). The sequenced sample was PBMCs. In nucleotides, the CDR3 is TGTGCCAGCAGCGAAGGGACTTGGAGGAGTGAAAAACTGTTTTTT. Amino acids: CASSEGTWRSEKLFF.